Ten or more counts support the clone carrying this TCR beta chain. The antigen remains unidentified. Researchers attached unique molecular identifiers to individual cDNA molecules. TCRdb recomputed calls from the 5' RACE reads with MiXCR, one row per CDR3 protein. The repertoire consists of 35,000 to 40,000 distinct CDR3 sequences, with approximately 5% occurring once and the leading ten covering around 24%. Germline assignment: CDR1 DFQATT and CDR2 SNEGSKA (reference sequence). Trimming pared 3 bases from V and 7 bases from J, leaving 16 bases between. The CDR3 is 14 amino acids. The sample originates from a study of early T cells in non-severe SARS-CoV-2 infection. Findings of the study overall: Sequences matched to VDJdb favored anti-spike CD8 responses, while private and CD4 specificities were missed.

This sequence originates from an adult who was a healthcare worker with PCR-confirmed SARS-CoV-2 infection or an uninfected control (not recorded which). The sample consisted of whole blood. The V call is TRBV20-1, the J call TRBJ1-5; TRBD1 is a possible D gene (5 bases). In nucleotides, the CDR3 is TGCAGTGCTAGCCCCACCGGACAACACCAGCCCCAGCATTTT. Translating it yields CSASPTGQHQPQHF.